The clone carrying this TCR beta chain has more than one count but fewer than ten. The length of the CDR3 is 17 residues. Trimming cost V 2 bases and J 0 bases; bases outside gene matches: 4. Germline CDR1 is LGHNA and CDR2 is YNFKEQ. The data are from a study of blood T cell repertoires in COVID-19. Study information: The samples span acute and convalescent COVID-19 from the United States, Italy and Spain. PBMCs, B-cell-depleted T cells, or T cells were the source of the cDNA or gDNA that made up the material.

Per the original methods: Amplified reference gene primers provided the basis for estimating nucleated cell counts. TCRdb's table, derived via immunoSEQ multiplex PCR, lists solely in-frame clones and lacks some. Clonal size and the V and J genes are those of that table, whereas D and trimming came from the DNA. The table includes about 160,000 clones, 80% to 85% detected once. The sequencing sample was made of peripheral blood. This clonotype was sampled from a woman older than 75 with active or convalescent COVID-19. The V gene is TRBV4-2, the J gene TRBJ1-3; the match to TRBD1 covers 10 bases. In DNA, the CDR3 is TGTGCCAGCAGCCAACCCCGACAGGGGGCCTCTGGAAACACCATATATTTT. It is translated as CASSQPRQGASGNTIYF.